What follows are 22 T cell receptor beta chains derived from one specimen sequenced in a study of memory B cells and T cells in multiple sclerosis (dated by TCRdb to 2016 to 2019). The method behind the library was the immunoSEQ multiplex PCR assay. TCRdb re-hosts the immuneACCESS table, in-frame sequences only. Its copies lack some clones; in the studies checked, an unresolved V gene accounts for under half of them, and the cause for the rest is not known. In this sample the table shows 35,000 to 55,000 clones, roughly 82% of which occur a single time. Roughly 1.1% of the sample comes from the top ten. Their specific antigens are unknown. After stimulus-free culture of CFSE-labeled PBMCs, the autoproliferating (CFSEdim) and non-proliferating (CFSEhi) T cell fractions were sequenced separately. Altogether, about 5.5x10^7 CFSE-labeled PBMCs were kept in culture for 6 to 8 days with no stimulus, after which the replicate wells were combined.

Source material: PBMCs from blood kept in culture. The receptor set was obtained from a human donor with multiple sclerosis.

CDR3 loop: CASSARDGTRPQHF. DNA for the CDR3: TGTGCCAGCAGCGCCCGGGACGGGACGAGGCCCCAGCATTTT. The V and J genes are TRBV9 and TRBJ1-5, with D possibly being TRBD1 (5 bases). V lost 3 bases and J 9 bases, leaving 16 bases between the germline ends. Per the germline V gene, CDR1 is SGDLS and CDR2 is YYNGEE. This CDR3 is built from 14 residues.

The CDR3 nucleotides read TGCGCCAGCAGCCCGAGACAGGGGAGGGATTCACCCCTCCACTTT. Its protein is CASSPRQGRDSPLHF. The chain employs TRBV4-1 and TRBJ1-6, with TRBD1 matching over 8 bases. Looked up from germline, CDR1 is MGHRA and CDR2 is YSYEKL. The CDR3 contains 15 residues. After removal of 4 bases from V and 8 bases from J, the junction contained 7 bases not matched to a gene.

The chain carries TRBV27 and TRBJ2-2; 7 bases are shared with TRBD2. J gave up 7 bases and V 1 base, and 9 bases lay outside the gene matches. Germline CDR1 MNHEY, CDR2 SMNVEV (reference sequence). The CDR3 consists of 16 residues. The CDR3 loop is CASSLFLGRGNGELFF. In DNA, the CDR3 is TGTGCCAGCAGTTTATTCCTGGGGCGGGGGAACGGGGAGCTGTTTTTT.

A note on this clone: The junction shows a germline mismatch at one end, possibly a read error. The chain combines TRBV2 with TRBJ2-7, with 10 nucleotides matching TRBD2. From germline, CDR1 is SNHLY and CDR2 FYNNEI. This CDR3 is 14 amino acids long. The CDR3 nucleotides read TGTGCCAGCAGGCTACTAGCGGGATTCTACGGGCAGTACTTC. It translates to CASRLLAGFYGQYF.

The chain links TRBV7-2 to TRBJ1-5; D is unclear. Germline lookup yields CDR1 SGHTA and CDR2 FQGNSA. V was cut by 0 bases and J by 5 bases, with 8 bases left in between. This CDR3 is 14 amino acids long. The CDR3 here is CASSLATADQPQHF. The CDR3 nucleotides read TGTGCCAGCAGCTTAGCGACCGCGGATCAGCCCCAGCATTTT.

The gene calls are TRBV6-5 and TRBJ2-5, with a tentative D call TRBD1 (5 bases). The germline V gene encodes CDR1 MNHEY and CDR2 SVGAGI. The CDR3 contains 14 residues. The V end was cut by 2 bases, the J end by 9 bases, with 16 bases between. The CDR3 bases are TGTGCCAGCAGTTACGATGACCAGGGAAAGTCCCAGTACTTC. Its translation: CASSYDDQGKSQYF.

J is TRBJ1-5 and V is TRBV28; D gene uncertain. CDR3 length: 13 amino acids. The V and J ends lost 8 bases and 5 bases respectively, with 13 bases between them. Looked up from germline, CDR1 is MDHEN and CDR2 is SYDVKM. CDR3 bases: TGTGCCAGCGACCGAACAGTTGATCAGCCCCAGCATTTT. Protein sequence: CASDRTVDQPQHF.

This clone was seen once. The rearrangement uses TRBV30 and TRBJ1-5; weak D call: TRBD1 (6 bases). V lost 0 bases, J lost 5 bases, and 8 bases lay in between. This CDR3 has 13 residues. From germline, CDR1 is GTSNPN and CDR2 SVGIG (reference sequence). CDR3 nucleotide sequence: TGTGCCTGGAGTGTACAGGGCGATCAGCCCCAGCATTTT. Its protein is CAWSVQGDQPQHF. Filled out from reference TRBV30 and TRBJ1-5, the complete variable domain reads SQTIHQWPATLVQPVGSPLSLECTVEGTSNPNLYWYRQAAGRGLQLLFYSVGIGQISSEVPQNLSASRPQDRQFILSSKKLLLSDSGFYLCAWSVQGDQPQHFGDGTRLSIL.

CDR3 bases: TGTGCCAGCTACTCCCCACAGAGATATGGCTACACCTTC. It translates to CASYSPQRYGYTF. The chain carries TRBV6-5 and TRBJ1-2; D not certain. The V and J ends lost 8 bases and 5 bases respectively, with 15 bases between them. The CDR3 sequence is 13 residues long. Germline values: CDR1 MNHEY, CDR2 SVGAGI.

V is TRBV19 and J is TRBJ1-6; D remains unclear. CDR1 and CDR2 from the germline V gene are LNHDA and SQIVND (reference sequence). V shed 5 bases and J shed 7 bases, with 12 bases lying between them. The CDR3 extends over 14 amino acids. CDR3 protein: CASSPRTENSPLHF. For the CDR3, the DNA is TGTGCCAGTAGTCCTCGGACGGAGAATTCACCCCTCCACTTT.

The chain joins TRBV27 to TRBJ1-2; 8 positions agree with TRBD1. The CDR3 is 14 residues long. Unmatched junction bases numbered 7, after V lost 4 bases and J lost 6 bases. CDR1 is MNHEY, CDR2 SMNVEV, per germline (reference sequence). CDR3 sequence: CASSSRDRTHGYTF. As DNA, the CDR3 is TGTGCCAGCAGTTCCCGGGACAGGACACATGGCTACACCTTC.

The J gene is TRBJ2-2, the V gene TRBV6-1, with D possibly being TRBD1 (5 bases). The ends were cut back, 7 bases at V and 3 bases at J, with 12 bases in the middle. The CDR3 length is 14 residues. Germline V gene data show CDR1 as MNHNS and CDR2 as SASEGT. The CDR3 region is CASTLRGDTGELFF. The CDR3, as DNA: TGTGCCAGCACTCTAAGGGGCGACACCGGGGAGCTGTTTTTT.

The chain uses TRBV5-1 and TRBJ1-1, with 7 positions matching TRBD1. The germline V gene has CDR1 SGHRS and CDR2 YFSETQ. CDR3 length: 14 residues. With V trimmed by 0 bases and J by 3 bases, 2 bases remained unmatched. The CDR3: CASSLVGGDTEAFF. In DNA, the CDR3 is TGCGCCAGCAGCTTGGTAGGGGGCGACACTGAAGCTTTCTTT.

This clone has only a few counts. The DNA of the CDR3 is TGTGCCAGTGGGACTAGCGGGGGGGTTTCCTACGAGCAGTACTTC. This translates into CASGTSGGVSYEQYF. The chain has TRBV7-2 and TRBJ2-7, with 16 bases identical to TRBD2. The V segment lost 9 bases and the J segment 1 base; nucleotides outside the gene matches: 3. The length of the CDR3 is 15 residues. Germline CDR1 SGHTA, CDR2 FQGNSA. The whole variable domain, remainder taken from reference TRBV7-2 and TRBJ2-7, is GAGVSQSPSNKVTEKGKDVELRCDPISGHTALYWYRQSLGQGLEFLIYFQGNSAPDKSGLPSDRFSAERTGGSVSTLTIQRTQQEDSAVYLCASGTSGGVSYEQYFGPGTRLTVT.

The chain links TRBV6-1 to TRBJ2-7; D possibly corresponds to TRBD2 (7 bases). CDR3 length: 14 amino acids. Trimming left V 4 bases short and J 4 bases short, with 14 bases between. The germline gives CDR1 MNHNS, CDR2 SASEGT. CDR3 sequence: CASSARGAGYEQYF. The DNA of the CDR3 is TGTGCCAGCAGTGCACGGGGGGCTGGGTACGAGCAGTACTTC.

V and J are TRBV28 and TRBJ1-2; D gene uncertain. CDR3 length: 13 amino acids. The V end lost 4 bases, the J end lost 6 bases, and 12 bases lay between the germline ends. From germline, CDR1 is MDHEN and CDR2 SYDVKM. The CDR3 loop is CASSYGSFDGYTF. The DNA for the CDR3 is TGTGCCAGCAGTTACGGGTCGTTCGATGGCTACACCTTC.

The V gene is TRBV15, the J gene TRBJ2-1, with D perhaps given as TRBD1 or TRBD2 (5 bases each). The germline gives CDR1 LNHNV, CDR2 YYDKDF (reference sequence). V lost 2 bases and J 1 base, leaving 15 bases between the germline ends. The CDR3 has 17 residues. The CDR3 nucleotides are TGTGCCACCAGCAGACTTCTAGACAGAGGGTCCTACAATGAGCAGTTCTTC. It encodes CATSRLLDRGSYNEQFF.

The V gene is TRBV19, the J gene TRBJ2-1, with TRBD1 matching 8 bases. The length of the CDR3 is 15 residues. Trimming at V came to 5 bases and at J to 3 bases, leaving 6 bases not matched to a gene. Per germline, CDR1 LNHDA and CDR2 SQIVND (reference sequence). CDR3 residues: CASSVRQGRYNEQFF. For the CDR3, the DNA is TGTGCCAGTAGTGTCCGACAGGGGCGCTACAATGAGCAGTTCTTC.

V usage is TRBV7-9 and J usage is TRBJ1-4; 8 bases map to TRBD1. The CDR3 extends over 14 amino acids. J lost 7 bases, V lost 5 bases, and 6 bases had no gene match. The germline gives CDR1 SEHNR, CDR2 FQNEAQ (reference sequence). The DNA of the CDR3 is TGTGCCAGCAGCCCACAGGGGGAGAGTGAAAAACTGTTTTTT. Protein: CASSPQGESEKLFF.

The chain combines TRBV29-1 with TRBJ2-7; D unclear. The CDR3 totals 12 residues. Germline assignment: CDR1 SQVTM and CDR2 ANQGSEA. Trimming left V 0 bases short and J 4 bases short, with 7 bases between. CDR3 in amino acids: CSVEDTGYEQYF. In DNA, the CDR3 is TGCAGCGTTGAAGATACCGGATACGAGCAGTACTTC.

This chain uses TRBV2 with TRBJ2-7; D remains ambiguous. The CDR3 is made up of 15 amino acids. V lost 5 bases and J lost 0, with 14 bases in between. Germline V gene data show CDR1 as SNHLY and CDR2 as FYNNEI. The CDR3 loop reads CASSPFLQSSYEQYF. The CDR3 region has the DNA TGTGCCAGCAGTCCCTTTCTTCAGTCCTCCTACGAGCAGTACTTC. Together with reference TRBV2 and TRBJ2-7, the CDR3 gives the full variable domain: EPEVTQTPSHQVTQMGQEVILRCVPISNHLYFYWYRQILGQKVEFLVSFYNNEISEKSEIFDDQFSVERPDGSNFTLKIRSTKLEDSAMYFCASSPFLQSSYEQYFGPGTRLTVT.

This clone was seen more than once but under ten times. The CDR3 reads CASSPDRFYEQYF. CDR3 sequence (DNA): TGTGCCAGTAGTCCCGACAGGTTCTACGAGCAGTACTTC. The chain is built from TRBV19 and TRBJ2-7; D is perhaps TRBD1 (6 bases). V lost 5 bases and J 3 bases, leaving 11 bases between the germline ends. Germline values: CDR1 LNHDA, CDR2 SQIVND (reference sequence). The CDR3 extends over 13 amino acids.